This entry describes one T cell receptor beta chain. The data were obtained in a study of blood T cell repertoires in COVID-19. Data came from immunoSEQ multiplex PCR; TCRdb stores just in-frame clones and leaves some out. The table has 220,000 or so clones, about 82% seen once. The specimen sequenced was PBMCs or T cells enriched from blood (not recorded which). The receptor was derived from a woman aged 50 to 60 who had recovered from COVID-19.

The CDR3 DNA sequence: TGTGCCAGCAGCTACACCCGGACTAGCGTAAATGAGCAGTTCTTC. The encoded protein is CASSYTRTSVNEQFF. J is TRBJ2-1 and V is TRBV7-9; 9 nucleotides align to TRBD2. The germline V gene has CDR1 SEHNR and CDR2 FQNEAQ (reference sequence). V shed 4 bases, J shed 7 bases, and the junction held 8 bases outside the gene matches. This CDR3 has 15 amino acids.